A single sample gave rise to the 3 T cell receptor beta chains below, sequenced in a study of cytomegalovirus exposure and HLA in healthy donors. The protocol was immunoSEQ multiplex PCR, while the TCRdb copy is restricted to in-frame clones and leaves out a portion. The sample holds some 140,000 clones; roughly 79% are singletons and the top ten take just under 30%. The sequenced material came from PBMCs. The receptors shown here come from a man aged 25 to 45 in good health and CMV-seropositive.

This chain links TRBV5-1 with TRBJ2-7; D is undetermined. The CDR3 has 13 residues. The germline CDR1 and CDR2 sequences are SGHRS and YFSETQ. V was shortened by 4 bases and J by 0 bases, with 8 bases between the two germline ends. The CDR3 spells CASSPPSSYEQYF. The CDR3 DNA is TGCGCCAGCAGCCCCCCGAGCTCCTACGAGCAGTACTTC.

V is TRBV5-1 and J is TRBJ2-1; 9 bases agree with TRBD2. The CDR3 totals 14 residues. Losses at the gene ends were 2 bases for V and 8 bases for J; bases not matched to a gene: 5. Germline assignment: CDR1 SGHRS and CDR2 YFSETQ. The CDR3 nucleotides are TGCGCCAGCAGCTTTGGGACTAGCAGGGATGAGCAGTTCTTC. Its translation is CASSFGTSRDEQFF.

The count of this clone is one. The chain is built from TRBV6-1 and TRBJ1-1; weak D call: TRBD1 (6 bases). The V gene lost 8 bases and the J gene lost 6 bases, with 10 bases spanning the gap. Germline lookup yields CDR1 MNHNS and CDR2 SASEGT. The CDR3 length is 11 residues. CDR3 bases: TGTGCCAGCCTACAGGGACCTGAAGCTTTCTTT. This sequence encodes CASLQGPEAFF.